This T cell receptor beta chain was obtained from a study of post-analysis software for immune sequencing data. In this sample, this clonotype turned up once. Its antigen is undetermined. Unique molecular identifiers were present in the TCR beta cDNA libraries. TCRdb processed the PCR reads anew with MiXCR; each CDR3 protein has one entry. The sample contains approximately 260,000 distinct CDR3 sequences, 35% to 40% of which appear only once. V was pared by 3 bases and J by 4 bases, with 5 bases of the junction left unmatched. CDR1 is MNHNS and CDR2 is SASEGT in the germline V gene. The CDR3 covers 15 residues. Study results and caveats: In patients, TRBV5-6, TRBV5-1 and TRBV20-1 belonged to roughly 5 TRBV segments found more frequently than in controls. Normalized Chao1 diversity was significantly lower in multiple sclerosis patients than in controls.

This chain uses TRBV6-1 with TRBJ2-1; 8 nucleotides agree with TRBD2. This clonotype was obtained from a girl aged 5 to 17 with multiple sclerosis. The sequencing sample was made of blood. CDR3 region: CASSDWAGGYNEQFF. CDR3 coding DNA: TGTGCCAGCAGTGATTGGGCGGGGGGATACAATGAGCAGTTCTTC.